This is a list of T cell receptor beta chains from one sample in a study of blood T cells in healthy people across ages. TCRdb re-called the 5' RACE reads through MiXCR, storing one row per CDR3 protein. Among about 840,000 distinct CDR3 sequences listed, 25% to 30% were seen once. These data are also associated with another study on T cells of mothers and their children.

Input material: blood. These receptor sequences come from a woman aged 40 to 50 in good health. The conserved cysteine and the conserved F or W are not part of the CDR3 here. Fields, in order: V gene, J gene, clone size, CDR3 protein. Expanded clones are given a class, and other clones once, few, many or no size at all.

TRBV7-8	TRBJ1-2	many	ASSPSLFSSANYGYT
TRBV6-2/TRBV6-3	TRBJ2-5	many	ASSSSSWETQY
TRBV2	TRBJ2-4	-	ASSDSPLNEQY
TRBV5-1	TRBJ2-2	-	ASRGHPGELF
TRBV4-1	TRBJ1-6	few	ASSQDGSWGSPLH
TRBV27	TRBJ2-3	-	ASSSRLTGEGDTQY
TRBV7-2	TRBJ2-4	-	ASSLGGFSNIQY
TRBV5-1	TRBJ1-1	many	ASSWRSGTEAF
TRBV5-1	TRBJ1-5	-	ASSNGNGNQPQH
TRBV6-5	TRBJ2-7	many	ASSIRNEQY
TRBV12-1	TRBJ2-7	many	ASSFTEQY
TRBV20-1	TRBJ2-1	-	STKDASTYNEQF
TRBV6-4	TRBJ2-1	many	ASSDRRWSSYNEQF
TRBV4-1	TRBJ2-1	-	ASSHQERSYNKQF
TRBV4-1	TRBJ2-2	-	ASSRGAENTGELF
TRBV9	TRBJ2-3	many	ASSSAGFTDTQY
TRBV29-1	TRBJ1-1	-	SVERIRTGGNTEAF
TRBV4-3	TRBJ1-2	many	ASSQESSVGGYT
TRBV6-5	TRBJ2-7	many	ASNKDRTSYEQY
TRBV4-3	TRBJ2-7	many	ASSQDRGDEQY
TRBV7-6	TRBJ1-4	-	ASSSTMRGSNEKLF
TRBV20-1	TRBJ2-6	few	SARRFGSGANVLT
TRBV12-3/TRBV12-4	TRBJ2-2	-	ASSFVTGGIGELF
TRBV12-3/TRBV12-4	TRBJ2-3	few	ASSLRPTLTDTQY
TRBV2	TRBJ2-7	few	ASSWSTYEQY
TRBV20-1	TRBJ1-5	-	SARRGRDQPQH
TRBV12-3/TRBV12-4	TRBJ1-4	few	ASSAGRSSEKLF
TRBV29-1	TRBJ1-5	many	SVGMVDQPQH
TRBV29-1	TRBJ2-3	few	SVDWRGGTDTQY
TRBV28	TRBJ2-7	few	ASSQTQTYEQY
TRBV20-1	TRBJ2-7	-	SLQGFPSYEQY
TRBV5-1	TRBJ1-1	few	ASSLLGGDTEAF
TRBV28	TRBJ1-1	-	ASSSPGQGNSNTEAF
TRBV7-8	TRBJ2-1	many	ASSATSGGGGEQF
TRBV7-8	TRBJ2-1	few	ASSSAGTSGGREQF
TRBV20-1	TRBJ1-1	-	SGGDGPEAF
TRBV7-2	TRBJ1-4	-	VSSFVTGEKLF
TRBV4-1	TRBJ1-1	many	ASSLSGTGYTEAF
TRBV6-6	TRBJ1-1	-	AISIASTEAF
TRBV7-3	TRBJ1-2	few	ASSLTGAPNYGYT
TRBV7-8	TRBJ2-7	-	ASSGRTSGGALY
TRBV7-9	TRBJ2-2	once	ASSWGTGSGELF